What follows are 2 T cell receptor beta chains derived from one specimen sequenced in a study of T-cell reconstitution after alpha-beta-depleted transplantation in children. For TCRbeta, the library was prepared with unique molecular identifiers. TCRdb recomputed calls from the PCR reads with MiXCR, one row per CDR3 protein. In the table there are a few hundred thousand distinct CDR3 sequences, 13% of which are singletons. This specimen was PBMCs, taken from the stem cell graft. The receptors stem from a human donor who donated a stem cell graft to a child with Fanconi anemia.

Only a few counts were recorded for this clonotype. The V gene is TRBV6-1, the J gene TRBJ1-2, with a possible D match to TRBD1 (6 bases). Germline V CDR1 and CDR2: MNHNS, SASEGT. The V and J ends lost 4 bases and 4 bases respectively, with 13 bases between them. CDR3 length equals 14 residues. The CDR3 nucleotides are TGTGCCAGCAGTGCCGGGACAATATCCTATGGCTACACCTTC. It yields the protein CASSAGTISYGYTF.

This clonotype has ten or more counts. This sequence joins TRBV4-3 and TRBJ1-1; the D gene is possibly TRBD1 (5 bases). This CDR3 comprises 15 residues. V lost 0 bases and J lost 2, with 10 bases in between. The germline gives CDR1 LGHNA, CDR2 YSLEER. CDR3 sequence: CASSQERQRNTEAFF. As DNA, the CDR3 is TGCGCCAGCAGCCAAGAGCGACAGAGAAACACTGAAGCTTTCTTT.